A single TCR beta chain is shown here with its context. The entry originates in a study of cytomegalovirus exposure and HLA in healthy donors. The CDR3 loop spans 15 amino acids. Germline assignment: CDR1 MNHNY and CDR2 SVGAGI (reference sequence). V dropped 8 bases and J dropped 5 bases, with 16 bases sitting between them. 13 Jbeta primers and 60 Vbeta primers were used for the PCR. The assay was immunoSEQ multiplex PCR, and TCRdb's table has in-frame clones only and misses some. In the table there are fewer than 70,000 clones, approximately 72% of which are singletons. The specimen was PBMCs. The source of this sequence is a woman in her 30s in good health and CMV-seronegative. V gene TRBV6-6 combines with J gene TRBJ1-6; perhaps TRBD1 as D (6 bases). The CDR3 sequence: CASLQGGRNNSPLHF. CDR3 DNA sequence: TGTGCCAGCTTACAGGGAGGGAGAAATAATTCACCCCTCCACTTT.